Following are 27 T cell receptor beta chains from one sample sequenced in a study of T cell responses to AZD1222 COVID-19 vaccine. Sequencing was performed with immunoSEQ multiplex PCR; in TCRdb, only in-frame clones are kept and a portion is missing. Counted here are around 91,000 clones, roughly 90% occurring once; the ten biggest clones make up 15% to 20%. The source material was peripheral blood, sampled on day 0 of AZD1222 vaccination. The receptors originated from an adult in good health.

V and J are TRBV19 and TRBJ2-1; the D gene is possibly TRBD2 (5 bases). Germline assignment: CDR1 LNHDA and CDR2 SQIVND (reference sequence). The CDR3 covers 16 residues. Deletions cut 7 bases from V and 0 bases from J, with 16 bases between. The CDR3 region is CASKPQRSASYNEQFF. DNA of the CDR3: TGTGCCAGTAAGCCCCAGCGGAGCGCCTCCTACAATGAGCAGTTCTTC. Full variable domain (remainder filled in from reference TRBV19 and TRBJ2-1): DGGITQSPKYLFRKEGQNVTLSCEQNLNHDAMYWYRQDPGQGLRLIYYSQIVNDFQKGDIAEGYSVSREKKESFPLTVTSAQKNPTAFYLCASKPQRSASYNEQFFGPGTRLTVL.

The CDR3 sequence: CASSLGGTRGWSPQHF. CDR3 DNA: TGTGCCAGCAGCTTAGGAGGGACGAGGGGTTGGTCCCCCCAGCATTTT. The rearrangement uses TRBV7-2 and TRBJ1-5; tentatively, D is TRBD1 (5 bases). The CDR3 sequence is 16 residues long. CDR1 SGHTA and CDR2 FQGNSA come from the germline V gene. The V end lost 1 base, the J end lost 10 bases, and 20 bases lay between the germline ends.

The J gene is TRBJ1-6, the V gene TRBV3-1 (or the pseudogene TRBV3-2), with 7 nucleotides matching TRBD1. The CDR3 sequence is 16 residues long. Germline V gene sequence: CDR1 LGHDT, CDR2 YNNKEL (reference sequence). The V segment lost 4 bases and the J segment 10 bases; nucleotides outside the gene matches: 13. In DNA, the CDR3 is TGTGCCAGCAGCCCCCGAGGAGGGGGCGGGGGCTCACCCCTCCACTTT. Its translation is CASSPRGGGGGSPLHF.

This clone showed up just once. The chain has TRBV10-2 and TRBJ1-1, with unresolved D. The CDR3 sequence is 13 residues long. The V gene lost 5 bases and the J gene lost 1 base, with 8 bases spanning the gap. The germline V gene encodes CDR1 WSHSY and CDR2 SAAADI. CDR3: CASSLQTNTEAFF. CDR3 bases: TGCGCCAGCAGTTTACAGACGAACACTGAAGCTTTCTTT.

V is TRBV3-1 (or the pseudogene TRBV3-2) and J is TRBJ1-1; the match to TRBD1 covers 9 bases. The CDR3 runs 15 residues. Trimming took 3 bases from V and 5 from J; bases not matched to a gene: 7. The germline V gene has CDR1 LGHDT and CDR2 YNNKEL (reference sequence). The CDR3 nucleotides read TGTGCCAGCAGCCAGGCGGGGACAGGGTTAACTGAAGCTTTCTTT. Protein product: CASSQAGTGLTEAFF.

This rearrangement joins TRBV27 to TRBJ1-6, with D possibly TRBD1 on 5 matching bases. V was trimmed by 7 bases and J by 2 bases, leaving 12 bases between them. Germline lookup yields CDR1 MNHEY and CDR2 SMNVEV (reference sequence). This CDR3 has 15 amino acids. As DNA, the CDR3 is TGTGCCAGCACCCCAGGGTCGGCCTATAATTCACCCCTCCACTTT. This codes for CASTPGSAYNSPLHF.

The J gene is TRBJ2-7, the V gene TRBV3-1 (or the pseudogene TRBV3-2), with TRBD1 matching over 8 bases. The CDR3 runs to 13 residues. The germline V gene has CDR1 LGHDT and CDR2 YNNKEL (reference sequence). The ends lost 3 bases at V and 3 bases at J; junction bases unmatched: 1. CDR3 loop: CASSQGQDYEQYF. CDR3 nucleotides: TGTGCCAGCAGCCAGGGACAGGACTACGAGCAGTACTTC.

The J gene is TRBJ1-5, the V gene TRBV5-1; 10 bases map to TRBD1. The CDR3 length is 14 residues. J gave up 7 bases and V 4 bases, and 5 bases lay outside the gene matches. The germline CDR1 and CDR2 sequences are SGHRS and YFSETQ. As DNA, the CDR3 is TGCGCCAGCAGCCCCGGGACAGGGGTGCAGCCCCAGCATTTT. Translated, it gives CASSPGTGVQPQHF.

This chain uses TRBV19 with TRBJ2-2, with D possibly being TRBD1 (5 bases). In germline, CDR1 is LNHDA, CDR2 SQIVND (reference sequence). Trimming cost V 5 bases and J 10 bases, with 11 bases left between them. The CDR3 length is 12 residues. CDR3 nucleotide sequence: TGTGCCAGTAGTTCGGACAACGAGGAGCTGTTTTTT. Translating it yields CASSSDNEELFF.

CDR3 coding DNA: TGTGCCAGCAGCTCTTTGGGACAGGGCGGCTCACCCCTCCACTTT. It specifies CASSSLGQGGSPLHF. The genes are TRBV11-2 and TRBJ1-6; TRBD1 agrees at 9 bases. Germline trimming cut 4 bases from V and 10 bases from J; bases unmatched to any gene: 8. The CDR3 extends over 15 amino acids. Looked up from germline, CDR1 is SGHAT and CDR2 is FQNNGV.

This rearrangement joins TRBV4-2 to TRBJ2-1; no definite D call. The CDR3 sequence is 12 residues long. V was pared by 0 bases and J by 8 bases, with 5 bases between. From germline, CDR1 is LGHNA and CDR2 YNFKEQ. The DNA of the CDR3 is TGTGCCAGCAGCCAAGATCGGGATGAGCAGTTCTTC. This codes for CASSQDRDEQFF.

The CDR3 region has the DNA TGTGCCAGCAGTTTGTCCGGGACACGAGGGTCCTACGAGCAGTACTTC. This gives the protein CASSLSGTRGSYEQYF. J is TRBJ2-7 and V is TRBV28, with a possible D match to TRBD1 (6 bases). From germline, CDR1 is MDHEN and CDR2 SYDVKM. The CDR3 runs to 16 residues. The V end lost 3 bases, the J end lost 1 base, and 16 bases lay between the germline ends.

This chain connects TRBV10-2 to TRBJ2-7; 7 bases agree with TRBD1. The germline CDR1 and CDR2 sequences are WSHSY and SAAADI. The CDR3 is made up of 12 amino acids. J lost 4 bases, V lost 4 bases, and 1 base had no gene match. Here the CDR3 reads CASSGDSYEQYF. DNA for the CDR3: TGCGCCAGCAGTGGGGACAGTTACGAGCAGTACTTC.

This clone came up once. The chain uses TRBV2 and TRBJ2-3; D gene ambiguous. This CDR3 contains 12 residues. Germline CDR1 reads SNHLY; CDR2 reads FYNNEI. The V end lost 8 bases, the J end lost 2 bases, and 8 bases lay between the germline ends. This CDR3 reads CASLKSTDTQYF. In nucleotides, the CDR3 is TGTGCCAGCCTGAAATCCACAGATACGCAGTATTTT.

The gene calls are TRBV27 and TRBJ2-7, with TRBD2 identical over 8 bases. The germline gives CDR1 MNHEY, CDR2 SMNVEV (reference sequence). V lost 8 bases, J lost 4 bases, and 7 bases stayed unmatched. This CDR3 spans 13 amino acids. The CDR3 region has the DNA TGTGCCAGCGGTAGCGGGGTCATATACGAGCAGTACTTC. Protein product: CASGSGVIYEQYF.

The chain links TRBV10-3 to TRBJ1-4; 8 positions match TRBD1. Germline values: CDR1 ENHRY, CDR2 SYGVKD. The CDR3 extends over 14 amino acids. Trimming took 2 bases from V and 5 from J; bases not matched to a gene: 1. CDR3 region: CAISEGTGNEKLFF. The DNA of the CDR3 is TGTGCCATCAGTGAGGGGACAGGAAATGAAAAACTGTTTTTT.

The chain uses TRBV4-3 and TRBJ1-2, with D hard to call. The CDR3 covers 13 residues. The V gene lost 1 base and the J gene lost 6 bases, with 9 bases spanning the gap. Germline V gene data show CDR1 as LGHNA and CDR2 as YSLEER. The CDR3 here is CASSQGLRDGYTF. In DNA form, the CDR3 reads TGCGCCAGCAGCCAAGGGCTTCGGGATGGCTACACCTTC.

The V call is TRBV12-3 or TRBV12-4, the J call TRBJ1-5; unclear D gene. The CDR3 covers 12 residues. With 4 bases removed from V and 6 bases from J, the gap between germline ends came to 7 bases. Here the CDR3 DNA reads TGTGCCAGCAGTTATCCCCCTCAGCCCCAGCATTTT. This translates into CASSYPPQPQHF.

The rearrangement links TRBV6-4 to TRBJ2-3, with D hard to call. V was cut by 3 bases and J by 0 bases, with 7 bases left in between. The germline V gene encodes CDR1 MRHNA and CDR2 SNTAGT. This CDR3 comprises 14 residues. The CDR3: CASSDGGSTDTQYF. DNA for the CDR3: TGTGCCAGCAGTGATGGCGGAAGCACAGATACGCAGTATTTT.

The rearrangement links TRBV10-3 to TRBJ1-2; 9 bases agree with TRBD1. The CDR3 has 13 amino acids. V was clipped by 5 bases and J by 8 bases; unmatched bases: 6. Looked up from germline, CDR1 is ENHRY and CDR2 is SYGVKD. Here the CDR3 reads CAISRTGDRGYTF. The CDR3 DNA reads as TGTGCCATCAGTCGGACAGGGGATAGGGGCTACACCTTC.

This clone was found a few times. The J gene is TRBJ2-1, the V gene TRBV7-6, with TRBD2 matching 11 bases. The CDR3 is 16 amino acids. Unmatched junction bases numbered 7, after V lost 2 bases and J lost 7 bases. Germline CDR1 SGHVS, CDR2 FNYEAQ. DNA of the CDR3: TGTGCCAGCAGCTTAAGTAGCGGGGGGGGTGGTAATGAGCAGTTCTTC. This translates into CASSLSSGGGGNEQFF.

The chain joins TRBV6-2 or TRBV6-3 to TRBJ2-4; no definite D call. Trimming took off 4 bases at V and 0 bases at J, with 7 bases between the two ends. In germline, CDR1 is MNHEY, CDR2 SVGEGT. CDR3 size: 14 residues. CDR3 in DNA: TGTGCCAGCAGTTCGGCCCTAGCCAAAAACATTCAGTACTTC. It yields the protein CASSSALAKNIQYF.

The V and J genes are TRBV27 and TRBJ2-1; no definite D call. Germline V lookup: CDR1 MNHEY, CDR2 SMNVEV (reference sequence). Trimming left V 6 bases short and J 8 bases short, with 23 bases between. The CDR3 contains 16 residues. CDR3 residues: CASSPGAAAHLDEQFF. The DNA for the CDR3 is TGTGCCAGCAGCCCCGGTGCAGCCGCCCACCTCGATGAGCAGTTCTTC.

This chain uses TRBV19 with TRBJ1-3; D not certain. Germline loops: CDR1 LNHDA, CDR2 SQIVND (reference sequence). The CDR3 is 14 amino acids. V shed 6 bases and J shed 3 bases, with 12 bases lying between them. The CDR3 nucleotides read TGTGCCAGTAGGGGAGGATCTCTTGGAAACACCATATATTTT. As protein: CASRGGSLGNTIYF.

This chain joins TRBV7-3 and TRBJ1-1; 10 bases match TRBD1. Germline lookup yields CDR1 SGHTA and CDR2 FQGTGA. Unmatched junction bases numbered 8, after V lost 0 bases and J lost 7 bases. This CDR3 is built from 16 residues. CDR3 in amino acids: CASSLTTGTGDGEAFF. Here the CDR3 DNA reads TGTGCCAGCAGCTTAACAACCGGGACAGGGGATGGTGAAGCTTTCTTT.

The chain joins TRBV7-8 to TRBJ2-7, with 14 nucleotides matching TRBD2. The V segment lost 0 bases and the J segment 2 bases; nucleotides outside the gene matches: 3. This CDR3 is built from 17 residues. In germline, CDR1 is SGHVS, CDR2 FQNEAQ. CDR3 amino acids: CASSLAGLAGEAYEQYF. The CDR3 DNA reads as TGTGCCAGCAGCTTAGCGGGACTAGCGGGGGAGGCCTACGAGCAGTACTTC.

This chain joins TRBV6-5 and TRBJ2-7; 8 bases match TRBD1. After removal of 5 bases from V and 6 bases from J, the junction contained 9 bases not matched to a gene. This CDR3 comprises 14 residues. The germline V gene has CDR1 MNHEY and CDR2 SVGAGI. The CDR3: CASSRQGMGLEQYF. DNA of the CDR3: TGTGCCAGCAGTAGACAGGGGATGGGTCTCGAGCAGTACTTC.